This entry lists 25 T cell receptor beta chains sequenced from one sample in a study of cytomegalovirus exposure and HLA in healthy donors (dated by TCRdb to 2015 to 2018). Libraries were prepared through the immunoSEQ multiplex PCR assay. For the multiplex PCR, a mixture combining 60 forward primers for TCR Vbeta segments and 13 reverse primers for TCR Jbeta segments was used. TCRdb took this table from immuneACCESS and kept in-frame rearrangements with V and J called. Such tables lack part of the clones; where checked against another copy, unresolved V genes explain under half of the gap, and the rest is unexplained. Within this sample are tens of thousands of clones, with 62% of them counted one time only. About 5% of the sample goes to the ten largest clones. Material for sequencing was PBMCs. The receptors were sampled from a woman in her twenties or thirties in good health and CMV-seropositive.

The V call is TRBV7-3, the J call TRBJ2-7, with TRBD2 matching 7 bases. The CDR3 runs to 13 residues. Per the germline V gene, CDR1 is SGHTA and CDR2 is FQGTGA. Trimming at V came to 0 bases and at J to 4 bases, leaving 0 bases not matched to a gene. The CDR3 here is CASSLTGGYEQYF. The CDR3 DNA reads TGTGCCAGCAGCTTAACGGGGGGGTACGAGCAGTACTTC. The entire variable domain, with the rest obtained from reference TRBV7-3 and TRBJ2-7, is as follows: GAGVSQTPSNKVTEKGKYVELRCDPISGHTALYWYRQSLGQGPEFLIYFQGTGAADDSGLPNDRFFAVRPEGSVSTLKIQRTERGDSAVYLCASSLTGGYEQYFGPGTRLTVT.

Only a few counts were recorded for this clone. The chain carries TRBV6-5 and TRBJ2-7; tentative D call: TRBD2 (6 bases). The V and J ends lost 6 bases and 9 bases respectively, with 12 bases between them. CDR1 MNHEY and CDR2 SVGAGI come from the germline V gene. The CDR3 sequence is 11 residues long. The CDR3, as DNA: TGTGCCAGCAGGCGGGACTGCCGGCAGTACTTC. Amino acid sequence: CASRRDCRQYF.

This chain connects TRBV20-1 to TRBJ2-7, with D tentatively TRBD2 (5 bases). The ends were cut back, 6 bases at V and 6 bases at J, with 12 bases in the middle. This CDR3 has 11 residues. Germline V gene data show CDR1 as DFQATT and CDR2 as SNEGSKA (reference sequence). CDR3 bases: TGCAGTGCCCTACCGGGGTTCGAGCAGTACTTC. Residues: CSALPGFEQYF.

The J gene is TRBJ1-6, the V gene TRBV6-4, with D possibly TRBD1 on 6 matching bases. The CDR3 has 14 residues. Germline values: CDR1 MRHNA, CDR2 SNTAGT. Trimming took 6 bases from V and 6 from J, leaving 12 bases between them. The CDR3: CASRGAEFNSPLHF. Written as DNA, the CDR3 is TGTGCCAGCAGGGGGGCAGAATTTAATTCACCCCTCCACTTT.

The V gene is TRBV28, the J gene TRBJ1-2; D gene unclear. Germline V lookup: CDR1 MDHEN, CDR2 SYDVKM. This CDR3 has 15 residues. Between the trimmed V and J ends, which lost 5 bases and 0 bases, there was a span of 13 bases. In DNA form, the CDR3 reads TGTGCCAGCAGTACCGCGGCCGGGGCTAACTATGGCTACACCTTC. This gives the protein CASSTAAGANYGYTF.

This clone was seen a handful of times. This sequence joins TRBV9 and TRBJ1-5; no reliable D call. CDR1 and CDR2 from the germline V gene are SGDLS and YYNGEE. The CDR3 has 19 amino acids. V lost 3 bases and J 0 bases, leaving 22 bases between the germline ends. The CDR3 reads CASSASNPRGPYSNQPQHF. The CDR3 DNA sequence: TGTGCCAGCAGCGCCAGCAACCCCCGTGGGCCCTATAGCAATCAGCCCCAGCATTTT.

The chain carries TRBV7-2 and TRBJ2-5; TRBD2 aligns across 10 bases. This CDR3 spans 15 amino acids. Losses at the gene ends were 3 bases for V and 9 bases for J; bases not matched to a gene: 10. Germline V lookup: CDR1 SGHTA, CDR2 FQGNSA. CDR3 DNA: TGTGCCAGCAGCTTGGCTAGCGGGGGCCGTGAGGCCCAGTACTTC. This translates into CASSLASGGREAQYF.

This clone was counted between two and nine times. CDR3 region: CASSSGDGTGELFF. Written as DNA, the CDR3 is TGTGCCAGTAGCTCGGGGGATGGCACCGGGGAGCTGTTTTTT. V usage is TRBV19 and J usage is TRBJ2-2; D is perhaps TRBD2 (6 bases). The V gene lost 6 bases and the J gene lost 4 bases, with 12 bases spanning the gap. The CDR3 sequence is 14 residues long. The germline CDR1 and CDR2 sequences are LNHDA and SQIVND (reference sequence).

The CDR3 coding sequence is TGTGCCAGCAGTGAGGGACTAGCGGGGCTGTTTTTT. The encoded protein is CASSEGLAGLFF. The chain is built from TRBV2 and TRBJ2-2; 12 positions match TRBD2. The ends lost 3 bases at V and 13 bases at J; junction bases unmatched: 0. This CDR3 contains 12 residues. Germline-derived CDR1 and CDR2 are SNHLY and FYNNEI. The complete variable domain, with remaining parts taken from reference TRBV2 and TRBJ2-2, reads EPEVTQTPSHQVTQMGQEVILRCVPISNHLYFYWYRQILGQKVEFLVSFYNNEISEKSEIFDDQFSVERPDGSNFTLKIRSTKLEDSAMYFCASSEGLAGLFFGEGSRLTVL.

This CDR3 reads CASSLDGTPSYEQYF. The CDR3 coding sequence is TGTGCCAGCAGCTTAGATGGGACTCCATCCTACGAGCAGTACTTC. The chain links TRBV7-2 to TRBJ2-7; maybe TRBD2 (6 bases). V dropped 1 base and J dropped 1 base, with 11 bases sitting between them. CDR1 SGHTA and CDR2 FQGNSA come from the germline V gene. The CDR3 spans 15 residues. The variable domain in full, with the rest retrieved from reference TRBV7-2 and TRBJ2-7, is GAGVSQSPSNKVTEKGKDVELRCDPISGHTALYWYRQSLGQGLEFLIYFQGNSAPDKSGLPSDRFSAERTGGSVSTLTIQRTQQEDSAVYLCASSLDGTPSYEQYFGPGTRLTVT.

This clone was detected a few times. V gene TRBV5-1 combines with J gene TRBJ2-5; a weak D match, TRBD1 (6 bases). This CDR3 comprises 16 residues. Trimming left V 3 bases short and J 2 bases short, with 17 bases between. The germline V gene has CDR1 SGHRS and CDR2 YFSETQ. The CDR3 DNA reads TGCGCCAGCAGCTCCAATCCGACAGGCGTTCAAGAGACCCAGTACTTC. It is translated as CASSSNPTGVQETQYF. Filled out from reference TRBV5-1 and TRBJ2-5, the complete variable domain reads KAGVTQTPRYLIKTRGQQVTLSCSPISGHRSVSWYQQTPGQGLQFLFEYFSETQRNKGNFPGRFSGRQFSNSRSEMNVSTLELGDSALYLCASSSNPTGVQETQYFGPGTRLLVL.

The chain has TRBV19 and TRBJ1-2; D gene ambiguous. The V end was cut by 5 bases, the J end by 7 bases, with 8 bases between. This CDR3 region has 11 residues. The germline CDR1 and CDR2 sequences are LNHDA and SQIVND (reference sequence). Written as DNA, the CDR3 is TGTGCCAGTAGTTTCGACATTGGCTACACCTTC. It codes for CASSFDIGYTF.

There are a few counts of this clone. The V and J genes are TRBV30 and TRBJ1-3, with TRBD1 matching 7 bases. The V segment lost 5 bases and the J segment 3 bases; nucleotides outside the gene matches: 4. The germline V gene has CDR1 GTSNPN and CDR2 SVGIG (reference sequence). This CDR3 region has 13 residues. The CDR3 region has the DNA TGTGCCTGGCAGCAGGGGGTTGGAAACACCATATATTTT. Its protein is CAWQQGVGNTIYF.

This clone is a singleton in its sample. CDR3 DNA: TGTGCCAGTAGTATACCCCTTAGCACTGAAGCTTTCTTT. Translating it yields CASSIPLSTEAFF. The V gene is TRBV19, the J gene TRBJ1-1; D gene uncertain. Between the trimmed V and J ends, which lost 2 bases and 4 bases, there was a span of 8 bases. This CDR3 has 13 residues. CDR1 is LNHDA and CDR2 is SQIVND in the germline V gene (reference sequence).

The chain combines TRBV5-1 with TRBJ1-1; 7 positions match TRBD1. Germline CDR1 and CDR2: SGHRS and YFSETQ. The CDR3 spans 13 residues. V dropped 4 bases and J dropped 5; count of bases not matched to a gene: 5. The CDR3 spells CASSLLTGTEAFF. The DNA of the CDR3 is TGCGCCAGCAGCCTATTGACAGGGACTGAAGCTTTCTTT.

This clone came up a few times. The chain combines TRBV2 with TRBJ2-2; 8 bases map to TRBD2. There are 15 residues in the CDR3. Looked up from germline, CDR1 is SNHLY and CDR2 is FYNNEI. Trimming at V came to 7 bases and at J to 4 bases, leaving 8 bases not matched to a gene. The CDR3 DNA follows: TGTGCCAGCATGGACGGGGGGGTGAGCACCGGGGAGCTGTTTTTT. Translation: CASMDGGVSTGELFF.

The chain has TRBV6-1 and TRBJ2-3, with TRBD2 identical over 7 bases. V dropped 1 base and J dropped 2; count of bases not matched to a gene: 3. Germline values: CDR1 MNHNS, CDR2 SASEGT. This CDR3 has 15 amino acids. The CDR3 sequence is CASSEVAGATDTQYF. CDR3 DNA: TGTGCCAGCAGTGAAGTAGCGGGCGCCACAGATACGCAGTATTTT.

The J gene is TRBJ2-3, the V gene TRBV6-4; 10 bases map to TRBD2. The germline V gene has CDR1 MRHNA and CDR2 SNTAGT. Trimming at V came to 3 bases and at J to 2 bases, leaving 5 bases not matched to a gene. The CDR3 runs to 16 residues. The CDR3 here is CASSEAAGGHTDTQYF. The CDR3 region has the DNA TGTGCCAGCAGTGAAGCAGCGGGGGGGCACACAGATACGCAGTATTTT.

There are a few counts of this clone. The rearrangement links TRBV28 to TRBJ1-2, with D possibly being TRBD1 (6 bases). CDR1 and CDR2 from the germline V gene are MDHEN and SYDVKM. V was clipped by 5 bases and J by 5 bases, with 12 bases between them. CDR3 length equals 13 residues. In DNA form, the CDR3 reads TGTGCCAGCAGTCGGGGGGCAGGGTATGGCTACACCTTC. This codes for CASSRGAGYGYTF.

The chain employs TRBV9 and TRBJ1-1, with no clear D. Looked up from germline, CDR1 is SGDLS and CDR2 is YYNGEE. V lost 4 bases to trimming and J lost 3 bases, with 10 bases between them. CDR3 length: 13 amino acids. The CDR3 protein is CASSPEVYTEAFF. CDR3 sequence (DNA): TGTGCCAGCAGCCCGGAGGTTTACACTGAAGCTTTCTTT.

This rearrangement joins TRBV5-1 to TRBJ2-2, with TRBD1 matching 9 bases. Unmatched junction bases numbered 11, after V lost 7 bases and J lost 4 bases. The germline gives CDR1 SGHRS, CDR2 YFSETQ. CDR3 length: 16 residues. CDR3 in DNA: TGCGCCAGCCAAATCGGGACAGGGACACCCACCGGGGAGCTGTTTTTT. Translated: CASQIGTGTPTGELFF.

This clone was detected only a few times. This chain links TRBV5-1 with TRBJ1-1, with D hard to call. CDR3 length: 14 residues. Per the germline V gene, CDR1 is SGHRS and CDR2 is YFSETQ. Trimming removed 0 bases at V and 2 bases at J, with 8 bases between. CDR3 sequence (DNA): TGCGCCAGCAGCTTGGTGTCGGTAAACACTGAAGCTTTCTTT. Encoded protein: CASSLVSVNTEAFF. The complete variable domain, with remaining parts taken from reference TRBV5-1 and TRBJ1-1, reads KAGVTQTPRYLIKTRGQQVTLSCSPISGHRSVSWYQQTPGQGLQFLFEYFSETQRNKGNFPGRFSGRQFSNSRSEMNVSTLELGDSALYLCASSLVSVNTEAFFGQGTRLTVV.

The chain carries TRBV9 and TRBJ1-2; TRBD1 might be the D (6 bases). Germline CDR1 SGDLS, CDR2 YYNGEE. V dropped 2 bases and J dropped 4 bases, with 15 bases sitting between them. This CDR3 region has 15 residues. The CDR3 here is CASSVTSGGSYGYTF. The CDR3 nucleotides are TGTGCCAGCAGCGTGACGAGTGGGGGCTCCTATGGCTACACCTTC.

J is TRBJ2-1 and V is TRBV9; 7 nucleotides align to TRBD1. The J segment lost 9 bases and the V segment lost 1 base, leaving 4 bases of the junction unmatched. The germline gives CDR1 SGDLS, CDR2 YYNGEE. This CDR3 contains 13 residues. This CDR3 reads CASSVTGAVEQFF. CDR3 sequence (DNA): TGTGCCAGCAGCGTAACAGGGGCGGTTGAGCAGTTCTTC.

On this clone: At the DNA level, this CDR3 is encoded by other sequences in the same sample as well. The V call is TRBV9, the J call TRBJ1-1, with TRBD1 matching over 7 bases. Germline CDR1 reads SGDLS; CDR2 reads YYNGEE. The CDR3 runs 15 residues. The junction had 6 bases not matched to a gene; V was cut back by 3 bases and J by 1 base. CDR3 sequence: CASSAVQGWNTEAFF. The CDR3 nucleotides are TGTGCCAGCAGCGCGGTACAGGGGTGGAACACTGAAGCTTTCTTT.